A single sample is the source of the 27 T cell receptor beta chains below, sequenced in a study of beta chain features in type 1 diabetes. Expressed TCRB transcripts were sequenced because the isolated RNA had all been reverse transcribed beforehand. Measured with immunoSEQ multiplex PCR; TCRdb has only the in-frame clones, and not every one. The sample shows about 270,000 clones, more than 13% of them seen only once. Study-level points and caveats: In every one of the four CD4+ subsets, TCRB CDR3s were moderately but significantly shorter in Type 1 diabetes patients.

Antigens for these TCRs are unknown. Sequencing input: naive CD4+ T cells from blood. The receptors stem from a man under 40 with type 1 diabetes.

V gene TRBV5-4 combines with J gene TRBJ2-1, with 7 bases matching TRBD1. This CDR3 spans 15 amino acids. J was trimmed by 0 bases and V by 4 bases; bases with no gene match: 4. Germline CDR1 is SGHNT and CDR2 is YYREEE (reference sequence). CDR3 nucleotide sequence: TGTGCCAGCAGCACGGGACAGAGCTCCTACAATGAGCAGTTCTTC. Protein: CASSTGQSSYNEQFF.

The gene calls are TRBV18 and TRBJ2-3; 12 bases are shared with TRBD2. CDR3 size: 15 residues. The trim removed 6 bases at V and 6 bases at J, leaving 7 bases unmatched. In germline, CDR1 is KGHSH, CDR2 LQKENI. In nucleotides, the CDR3 is TGTGCCAGCTCGCTGACTAGCGGGAGAGCCGATACGCAGTATTTT. Encoded protein: CASSLTSGRADTQYF.

The table lists this clone with a few counts. The chain links TRBV29-1 to TRBJ2-3, with D perhaps matching TRBD1 (5 bases). Germline CDR1 and CDR2: SQVTM and ANQGSEA. V lost 5 bases to trimming and J lost 4 bases, with 16 bases between them. The length of the CDR3 is 14 residues. The CDR3 region is CSVQRTLPADTQYF. DNA for the CDR3: TGCAGCGTTCAGAGGACATTACCGGCAGATACGCAGTATTTT.

This chain links TRBV9 with TRBJ1-2, with D tentatively TRBD1 (5 bases). The V end was cut by 3 bases, the J end by 3 bases, with 12 bases between. Germline assignment: CDR1 SGDLS and CDR2 YYNGEE. The CDR3 has 14 amino acids. The CDR3 reads CASSASTVDYGYTF. The CDR3 region has the DNA TGTGCCAGCAGCGCCTCGACAGTCGACTATGGCTACACCTTC.

This clone has more than one count but fewer than ten. J is TRBJ1-2 and V is TRBV5-1; no clear D gene. This CDR3 region has 13 residues. Germline V gene lookup returns CDR1 SGHRS and CDR2 YFSETQ. Trimming shortened V by 4 bases and J by 2 bases, and 9 bases separated the two germline ends. The CDR3 sequence is CASSTSRNYGYTF. Here the CDR3 DNA reads TGCGCCAGCAGCACCTCTCGGAACTATGGCTACACCTTC. Full variable domain (remainder filled in from reference TRBV5-1 and TRBJ1-2): KAGVTQTPRYLIKTRGQQVTLSCSPISGHRSVSWYQQTPGQGLQFLFEYFSETQRNKGNFPGRFSGRQFSNSRSEMNVSTLELGDSALYLCASSTSRNYGYTFGSGTRLTVV.

The chain carries TRBV11-2 and TRBJ2-7, with D possibly being TRBD1 (6 bases). Trimming took 3 bases from V and 1 from J, leaving 16 bases between them. The CDR3 has 16 amino acids. Germline CDR1 and CDR2: SGHAT and FQNNGV. Here the CDR3 DNA reads TGTGCCAGCAGCTTCCCGGGACACGGGGCATCCTACGAGCAGTACTTC. Residues: CASSFPGHGASYEQYF.

V is TRBV10-3 and J is TRBJ2-7, with TRBD1 identical over 10 bases. The CDR3 length is 16 residues. V was clipped by 10 bases and J by 0 bases; unmatched bases: 12. The V gene's germline CDR1 is ENHRY and CDR2 SYGVKD. The CDR3 bases are TGTGCCAGCAAAAAATCGGGACAGGGGTACTCCTACGAGCAGTACTTC. This gives the protein CASKKSGQGYSYEQYF.

The chain uses TRBV28 and TRBJ1-5, with unresolved D. The CDR3 extends over 11 amino acids. V lost 7 bases, J lost 4 bases, and 5 bases lay in between. Germline V CDR1 and CDR2: MDHEN, SYDVKM. The chain's CDR3 is CASTGNQPQHF. CDR3 DNA: TGTGCCAGCACCGGGAATCAGCCCCAGCATTTT.

This clone turned up a few times. The chain carries TRBV27 and TRBJ2-2; 8 nucleotides match TRBD1. This CDR3 has 14 amino acids. Germline V gene lookup returns CDR1 MNHEY and CDR2 SMNVEV (reference sequence). V was pared by 6 bases and J by 7 bases, with 7 bases of the junction left unmatched. CDR3 region: CASRTDRADGELFF. DNA for the CDR3: TGTGCCAGCAGAACGGACAGGGCTGACGGGGAGCTGTTTTTT.

This clone was observed a few times. CDR3: CASSINRASEQYF. The CDR3 coding sequence is TGTGCCAGTAGTATCAACAGGGCCTCCGAGCAGTACTTC. The V and J genes are TRBV19 and TRBJ2-7, with a weak D call TRBD1 (6 bases). Deletions cut 3 bases from V and 6 bases from J, with 12 bases between. Germline V gene data show CDR1 as LNHDA and CDR2 as SQIVND (reference sequence). The CDR3 covers 13 residues.

This chain connects TRBV15 to TRBJ2-1, with a tentative D call TRBD2 (5 bases). This CDR3 contains 16 residues. V lost 3 bases, J lost 0 bases, and 12 bases lay in between. Germline CDR1 is LNHNV and CDR2 is YYDKDF (reference sequence). DNA of the CDR3: TGTGCCACCAGCAGGGTTCCGGGGAGCTCCTACAATGAGCAGTTCTTC. Residues: CATSRVPGSSYNEQFF.

The genes are TRBV6-5 and TRBJ2-7, with 8 bases that match TRBD1. V shed 6 bases and J 3 bases; nucleotides not matched to a gene: 4. The germline V gene has CDR1 MNHEY and CDR2 SVGAGI. This CDR3 is 13 amino acids long. The chain's CDR3 is CASRRQGNYEQYF. In nucleotides, the CDR3 is TGTGCCAGCAGAAGACAGGGGAACTACGAGCAGTACTTC.

There are a few counts of this clone. V usage is TRBV28 and J usage is TRBJ2-3; 10 positions match TRBD2. The CDR3 sequence is 16 residues long. Germline CDR1 reads MDHEN; CDR2 reads SYDVKM. Trimming at V came to 5 bases and at J to 2 bases, leaving 7 bases not matched to a gene. The CDR3 nucleotides are TGTGCCAGCAGTCGCCTACTAGCGGGGAACACAGATACGCAGTATTTT. It specifies CASSRLLAGNTDTQYF.

This clone was counted only a few times. The chain carries TRBV28 and TRBJ2-2; 7 bases match TRBD1. Germline V lookup: CDR1 MDHEN, CDR2 SYDVKM. The CDR3 extends over 16 amino acids. The V segment lost 5 bases and the J segment 3 bases; nucleotides outside the gene matches: 9. This chain's CDR3 is CASSPQGFGDTGELFF. The CDR3, as DNA: TGTGCCAGCAGTCCACAGGGGTTTGGGGACACCGGGGAGCTGTTTTTT.

The genes are TRBV30 and TRBJ1-2; D call uncertain. With 3 bases removed from V and 14 bases from J, the gap between germline ends came to 16 bases. The CDR3 sequence is 11 residues long. Germline values: CDR1 GTSNPN, CDR2 SVGIG (reference sequence). As DNA, the CDR3 is TGTGCCTGGAGCTACCACGGGAGGAGTACCTTC. It codes for CAWSYHGRSTF.

This chain joins TRBV28 and TRBJ2-1, with 9 bases aligning to TRBD2. Germline CDR1 is MDHEN and CDR2 is SYDVKM. J was trimmed by 5 bases and V by 7 bases; bases with no gene match: 15. The CDR3 covers 17 residues. CDR3 residues: CASIQLRAGGPDNEQFF. CDR3 DNA: TGTGCCAGCATTCAATTACGGGCGGGAGGGCCTGACAATGAGCAGTTCTTC.

This clone was observed a handful of times. The V call is TRBV5-1, the J call TRBJ2-7; 12 bases match TRBD2. The CDR3 sequence is 17 residues long. V shed 2 bases, J shed 4 bases, and the junction held 10 bases outside the gene matches. CDR1 and CDR2 (germline): SGHRS, YFSETQ. CDR3 residues: CASSFSTGLAGSYEQYF. CDR3 DNA: TGCGCCAGCAGCTTCAGTACCGGACTAGCGGGATCTTACGAGCAGTACTTC.

This clone has only a few counts. The chain links TRBV5-4 to TRBJ2-7, with D perhaps TRBD1 (5 bases). CDR3 size: 13 residues. CDR1 is SGHNT, CDR2 YYREEE, per germline (reference sequence). Trimming cost V 4 bases and J 2 bases, with 10 bases left between them. The CDR3 here is CASSPDRTYEQYF. DNA for the CDR3: TGTGCCAGCAGCCCAGACAGAACCTACGAGCAGTACTTC.

About this clone: An end of the junction does not agree with germline; a read error may underlie this. This sequence joins TRBV7-7 and TRBJ2-7, with 11 bases aligning to TRBD2. Germline CDR1 is SSHAT and CDR2 is FNYEAQ (reference sequence). This CDR3 has 15 residues. The CDR3 DNA is TGTGCTAGCAGCTCTACCGGGACTAGCGGTTACGAGCAGTACTTC. Its translation: CASSSTGTSGYEQYF. Full variable domain (rest looked up from reference TRBV7-7 and TRBJ2-7): GAGVSQSPRYKVTKRGQDVTLRCDPISSHATLYWYQQALGQGPEFLTYFNYEAQPDKSGLPSDRFSAERPEGSISTLTIQRTEQRDSAMYRCASSSTGTSGYEQYFGPGTRLTVT.

This clone turned up a few times. The V gene is TRBV5-1, the J gene TRBJ2-2; 9 bases are a match to TRBD2. There are 15 residues in the CDR3. V lost 3 bases, J lost 1 base, and 1 base stayed unmatched. From germline, CDR1 is SGHRS and CDR2 YFSETQ. CDR3 residues: CASSSTSGNTGELFF. The DNA of the CDR3 is TGCGCCAGCAGCTCGACTAGCGGGAACACCGGGGAGCTGTTTTTT.

In this sample, this clone turned up a few times. This rearrangement joins TRBV28 to TRBJ2-7; 7 nucleotides match TRBD2. CDR3 length: 15 amino acids. With 2 bases clipped from V and 3 bases from J, the junction kept 7 bases outside the gene matches. Germline V CDR1 and CDR2: MDHEN, SYDVKM. The CDR3 DNA reads as TGTGCCAGCAGTTTAATGGGAGGGGTCAACTACGAGCAGTACTTC. Its translation is CASSLMGGVNYEQYF. The whole variable domain, remainder taken from reference TRBV28 and TRBJ2-7, is DVKVTQSSRYLVKRTGEKVFLECVQDMDHENMFWYRQDPGLGLRLIYFSYDVKMKEKGDIPEGYSVSREKKERFSLILESASTNQTSMYLCASSLMGGVNYEQYFGPGTRLTVT.

The chain has TRBV7-2 and TRBJ1-1; no reliable D call. CDR3 length equals 14 residues. CDR1 is SGHTA and CDR2 is FQGNSA in the germline V gene. Trimming removed 2 bases from V and 1 base from J, with 8 bases in between. Here the CDR3 DNA reads TGTGCCAGCAGCTTATTTGCAGAGAACACTGAAGCTTTCTTT. Protein product: CASSLFAENTEAFF.

This clone was recorded a few times. This chain links TRBV5-6 with TRBJ1-2; TRBD1 agrees at 8 bases. This CDR3 spans 14 amino acids. Germline assignment: CDR1 SGHDT and CDR2 YYEEEE. The V gene end was trimmed by 4 bases and the J gene end by 3 bases; junction bases not matched to a gene: 5. The CDR3 spells CASSRTGFDYGYTF. The CDR3 DNA reads as TGTGCCAGCAGCCGGACAGGGTTCGACTATGGCTACACCTTC.

This clone has only a few counts. The chain is built from TRBV19 and TRBJ1-5, with 7 bases aligning to TRBD1. CDR1 is LNHDA and CDR2 is SQIVND in the germline V gene (reference sequence). V was clipped by 4 bases and J by 6 bases; unmatched bases: 9. The length of the CDR3 is 15 residues. Here the CDR3 reads CASSTTGADRQPQHF. As DNA, the CDR3 is TGTGCCAGTAGTACCACAGGGGCGGACCGTCAGCCCCAGCATTTT.

This clone has more than one count but fewer than ten. The V and J genes are TRBV2 and TRBJ2-4; TRBD2 agrees at 12 bases. CDR3 length: 17 amino acids. Unmatched junction bases numbered 11, after V lost 5 bases and J lost 6 bases. Germline V gives CDR1 SNHLY, CDR2 FYNNEI. This CDR3 is CASSSRLAGEARNIQYF. The CDR3 nucleotides read TGTGCCAGCAGTTCTCGACTAGCGGGAGAGGCTAGAAACATTCAGTACTTC.

This clone was seen more than once but under ten times. The chain is built from TRBV7-2 and TRBJ1-4, with 8 nucleotides matching TRBD1. V was clipped by 1 base and J by 8 bases; unmatched bases: 3. Germline loops: CDR1 SGHTA, CDR2 FQGNSA. The CDR3 has 14 amino acids. For the CDR3, the DNA is TGTGCCAGCAGCTTAGGACAGGGGATGGAAAAACTGTTTTTT. This sequence encodes CASSLGQGMEKLFF.

This clone has more than one count but fewer than ten. The rearrangement uses TRBV10-3 and TRBJ2-1; a possible D gene is TRBD1 (5 bases). In germline, CDR1 is ENHRY, CDR2 SYGVKD. V lost 8 bases, J lost 0 bases, and 14 bases lay in between. There are 15 residues in the CDR3. In nucleotides, the CDR3 is TGTGCCATCCAGGGAAGATCGAGCTCCTACAATGAGCAGTTCTTC. It yields the protein CAIQGRSSSYNEQFF.